This T cell receptor (beta chain) was sequenced during a study of spatial heterogeneity in lung cancer. TCRdb ran MiXCR on the 5' RACE reads and lists one entry per CDR3 protein. The sample contains 6,000 to 8,000 distinct CDR3 sequences, 4.5% to 7% of which appear only once. Documented time point: sample taken at primary tumor resection. Unsorted samples of tumor, nontumor lung or frozen PBMC had their whole RNA sequenced. The donors comprised about 69 untreated early-stage non-small cell lung cancer patients. This clonotype was observed a few times. Found in a library prepared for alpha chains, this beta chain is an off-target read, and its abundance has little meaning. The germline CDR1 and CDR2 sequences are SGHTA and FQGNSA. With 4 bases removed from V and 0 bases from J, the gap between germline ends came to 13 bases. The CDR3 has 16 residues.

The sample consisted of normal lung tissue next to the tumor, taken at surgery. The chain is built from TRBV7-2 and TRBJ1-5; possible D gene TRBD1, 5 bases. This clonotype originated in a female donor with early-stage non-small cell lung cancer. The CDR3 here is CASSSNGAYSNQPQHF. CDR3 bases: TGTGCCAGCAGCTCCAACGGGGCTTATAGCAATCAGCCCCAGCATTTT.